Below, 5 T cell receptor beta chains from the same sample are listed, as sequenced in a study of cytomegalovirus exposure and HLA in healthy donors. The PCR contained 60 Vbeta and 13 Jbeta primers. Assay: immunoSEQ multiplex PCR; the TCRdb copy retains only in-frame clones and omits some. The sample holds some 190,000 clones, around three quarters seen once. Sequenced sample: PBMCs. The receptors here all came from a woman aged 25 to 45 in good health and CMV-seropositive.

This clone turned up a few times. The chain links TRBV6-5 to TRBJ2-7; no definite D call. Germline CDR1 is MNHEY and CDR2 is SVGAGI. Deletions cut 6 bases from V and 3 bases from J, with 9 bases between. This CDR3 is built from 12 residues. The DNA of the CDR3 is TGTGCCAGCAGCACGACTGGCTACGAGCAGTACTTC. The encoded protein is CASSTTGYEQYF.

A remark on this clone: Its ends do not fully match the called genes, so a read error is possible. V gene TRBV5-1 combines with J gene TRBJ2-7; 12 bases map to TRBD2. The CDR3 contains 15 residues. Germline-derived CDR1 and CDR2 are SGHRS and YFSETQ. CDR3: CASSSTSGGRYGQYF. The CDR3 DNA follows: TGCGCCAGCTCTTCTACTAGCGGGGGGCGATACGGGCAGTACTTC.

The chain joins TRBV4-3 to TRBJ1-4, with 7 bases lining up with TRBD1. Losses at the gene ends were 0 bases for V and 1 base for J; bases not matched to a gene: 2. Germline CDR1 is LGHNA and CDR2 is YSLEER. This CDR3 region has 16 residues. The DNA for the CDR3 is TGCGCCAGCAGCCAAGACAGGGGGAGAACTAATGAAAAACTGTTTTTT. The encoded protein is CASSQDRGRTNEKLFF.

The V call is TRBV6-5, the J call TRBJ1-1, with TRBD1 as a possible D gene (5 bases). Trimming left V 8 bases short and J 5 bases short, with 15 bases between. The CDR3 loop spans 13 amino acids. The V gene's germline CDR1 is MNHEY and CDR2 SVGAGI. The CDR3 reads CASQGQHRTEAFF. CDR3 coding DNA: TGTGCCAGCCAGGGCCAGCATCGAACTGAAGCTTTCTTT.

The V gene is TRBV6-5, the J gene TRBJ2-3; TRBD2 agrees at 10 bases. The germline CDR1 and CDR2 sequences are MNHEY and SVGAGI. The CDR3 has 16 amino acids. J was trimmed by 6 bases and V by 4 bases; bases with no gene match: 10. The CDR3 coding sequence is TGTGCCAGCAGTTGGGGTCCAGCGGGGGGGTTGGATACGCAGTATTTT. Protein sequence: CASSWGPAGGLDTQYF.